Listed here is a single T cell receptor (beta chain). This record belongs to a study of T-cell reconstitution after alpha-beta-depleted transplantation in children. CDR3 size: 11 residues. Unique molecular identifiers were built into the TCRbeta library. MiXCR, run by TCRdb on the PCR reads, gives a single entry per CDR3 protein. The sample carries some 500,000 distinct CDR3 sequences, 18% recorded once. The TCR was taken from a human donor who donated a stem cell graft to a child with acute lymphoblastic leukemia. The specimen comprised PBMCs from the stem cell graft donor, sampled from the stem cell graft. The J gene is TRBJ2-7, the V gene TRBV21-1; the listed D gene, TRBD1, was not tested against the DNA. TRBV21-1 is tagged as a pseudogene. The CDR3 DNA follows: TGTGCAATCGGGACAAGCTACGAGCAGTACTTC. Translated, it gives CAIGTSYEQYF.